This record covers a single T cell receptor beta chain. The record originates from a study of blood T cell repertoires in COVID-19. This CDR3 is 13 amino acids long. Losses at the gene ends were 3 bases for V and 8 bases for J; bases not matched to a gene: 4. Germline CDR1 is SGHTA and CDR2 is FQGNSA. The assay was immunoSEQ multiplex PCR, and TCRdb's table has in-frame clones only and misses some. This sample has over 15,000 clones, with around three quarters found just once. The chain employs TRBV7-2 and TRBJ2-1, with 7 nucleotides matching TRBD1. Material for sequencing was peripheral blood. The TCR originated in a man in his 70s with COVID-19, enrolled during active disease. Written as DNA, the CDR3 is TGTGCCAGCAGCTTGAACAGGGGCGATGAGCAGTTCTTC. As protein: CASSLNRGDEQFF.